The 13 T cell receptor beta chains below were found in one sample sequenced in a study of long-term antiretroviral therapy in people with HIV. It was version v3.0 of the immunoSEQ assay that was run at survey level. Assay used: immunoSEQ multiplex PCR; TCRdb lists only in-frame clones, some missing. The sample includes tens of thousands of clones, around 86% of them seen just once. The source material was unsorted PBMCs, sampled approximately 2.7 years after starting antiretroviral therapy. These receptors originate from a man aged 40-55 years with HIV.

The rearrangement links TRBV2 to TRBJ2-7; 8 nucleotides agree with TRBD2. J lost 5 bases, V lost 11 bases, and 11 bases had no gene match. The germline V gene has CDR1 SNHLY and CDR2 FYNNEI. The CDR3 spans 13 residues. CDR3 nucleotides: TGTGCCGGTCCCGGACTAGCAGTCCACGAGCAGTACTTC. Amino acids: CAGPGLAVHEQYF.

The genes are TRBV6-5 and TRBJ1-1; no clear D. Germline V lookup: CDR1 MNHEY, CDR2 SVGAGI. The V end lost 2 bases, the J end lost 0 bases, and 10 bases lay between the germline ends. The CDR3 extends over 15 amino acids. The CDR3 loop reads CASSYISGVNTEAFF. For the CDR3, the DNA is TGTGCCAGCAGTTACATTTCTGGGGTGAACACTGAAGCTTTCTTT.

The rearrangement uses TRBV13 and TRBJ2-7, with D possibly TRBD1 on 5 matching bases. Trimming took off 5 bases at V and 2 bases at J, with 22 bases between the two ends. Germline V gene sequence: CDR1 PRHDT, CDR2 FYEKMQ (reference sequence). The CDR3 is 17 amino acids. CDR3 DNA: TGTGCCAGCAGCCCCACGAAGTATGGGGCAGGAGCCTACGAGCAGTACTTC. Protein sequence: CASSPTKYGAGAYEQYF. The full variable domain, rest sourced from reference TRBV13 and TRBJ2-7, is AAGVIQSPRHLIKEKRETATLKCYPIPRHDTVYWYQQGPGQDPQFLISFYEKMQSDKGSIPDRFSAQQFSDYHSELNMSSLELGDSALYFCASSPTKYGAGAYEQYFGPGTRLTVT.

The V and J genes are TRBV19 and TRBJ2-1, with D perhaps TRBD1 or TRBD2 (5 bases each). The V end lost 8 bases, the J end lost 3 bases, and 14 bases lay between the germline ends. Germline V CDR1 and CDR2: LNHDA, SQIVND (reference sequence). The CDR3 contains 14 residues. The CDR3 loop reads CASCGAGVYNEQFF. In DNA form, the CDR3 reads TGTGCCAGTTGTGGGGCCGGGGTCTACAATGAGCAGTTCTTC.

The chain employs TRBV5-6 and TRBJ2-7; D gene ambiguous. Germline values: CDR1 SGHDT, CDR2 YYEEEE. The ends were cut back, 4 bases at V and 3 bases at J, with 17 bases in the middle. The CDR3 extends over 15 amino acids. The CDR3 coding sequence is TGTGCCAGCAGCCCAGGTATGGCAGCTAACTACGAGCAGTACTTC. Its protein product is CASSPGMAANYEQYF.

The J gene is TRBJ2-7, the V gene TRBV30, with D maybe TRBD1 (6 bases). V was pared by 1 base and J by 2 bases, with 12 bases between. The CDR3 runs 14 residues. Germline CDR1 and CDR2: GTSNPN and SVGIG (reference sequence). CDR3: CAWSDRVGPYEQYF. In nucleotides, the CDR3 is TGTGCCTGGAGTGACAGGGTCGGACCCTACGAGCAGTACTTC.

The chain joins TRBV6-5 to TRBJ2-3; 11 positions agree with TRBD2. In germline, CDR1 is MNHEY, CDR2 SVGAGI. The CDR3 runs to 15 residues. Trimming took 6 bases from V and 1 from J; bases not matched to a gene: 3. In DNA, the CDR3 is TGTGCCAGCAGGGGGGGACTAGCGGGCACAGATACGCAGTATTTT. Encoded protein: CASRGGLAGTDTQYF.

The chain's CDR3 is CASSNQQGSNEQFF. The CDR3 region has the DNA TGTGCCAGCAGCAACCAACAGGGATCCAATGAGCAGTTCTTC. The chain employs TRBV5-4 and TRBJ2-1, with D possibly being TRBD1 (6 bases). Trimming left V 4 bases short and J 6 bases short, with 14 bases between. CDR3 length: 14 residues. Germline CDR1 SGHNT, CDR2 YYREEE (reference sequence).

V usage is TRBV27 and J usage is TRBJ2-1; 12 positions agree with TRBD2. Germline V CDR1 and CDR2: MNHEY, SMNVEV (reference sequence). The CDR3 sequence is 15 residues long. The V and J ends lost 8 bases and 3 bases, in that order; junction bases with no gene match: 5. The CDR3 DNA follows: TGTGCCAGCCGGACTAGCGGGACCTTCTACAATGAGCAGTTCTTC. It is translated as CASRTSGTFYNEQFF.

The chain uses TRBV6-6 and TRBJ2-2; 10 bases agree with TRBD2. The J segment lost 3 bases and the V segment lost 0 bases, leaving 1 base of the junction unmatched. In germline, CDR1 is MNHNY, CDR2 SVGAGI (reference sequence). CDR3 length: 16 amino acids. CDR3 nucleotides: TGTGCCAGCAGTTACTCGCTAGCGGGGGACACCGGGGAGCTGTTTTTT. This codes for CASSYSLAGDTGELFF.

The count of this clone is one. The chain joins TRBV4-1 to TRBJ1-1; D is unclear. The germline CDR1 and CDR2 sequences are MGHRA and YSYEKL. The CDR3 totals 13 residues. V gave up 4 bases and J gave up 1 base, with 7 bases separating them. The CDR3 here is CASSPTGNTEAFF. CDR3 DNA: TGCGCCAGCAGCCCCACTGGGAACACTGAAGCTTTCTTT.

The chain employs TRBV4-3 and TRBJ2-5; D not resolved. The V end was cut by 1 base, the J end by 4 bases, with 7 bases between. Germline lookup yields CDR1 LGHNA and CDR2 YSLEER. This CDR3 has 13 residues. This CDR3 is CASSQVNRETQYF. CDR3 in DNA: TGCGCCAGCAGCCAAGTTAACCGAGAGACCCAGTACTTC.

The chain carries TRBV14 and TRBJ2-4, with D uncertain. The CDR3 totals 13 residues. Germline loops: CDR1 SGHDN, CDR2 FVKESK. V dropped 3 bases and J dropped 7 bases, with 10 bases sitting between them. The CDR3 reads CASSHRVLNIQYF. As DNA, the CDR3 is TGTGCCAGCAGCCACCGGGTCTTGAACATTCAGTACTTC. The entire variable domain, with the rest obtained from reference TRBV14 and TRBJ2-4, is as follows: EAGVTQFPSHSVIEKGQTVTLRCDPISGHDNLYWYRRVMGKEIKFLLHFVKESKQDESGMPNNRFLAERTGGTYSTLKVQPAELEDSGVYFCASSHRVLNIQYFGAGTRLSVL.